These T cell receptor beta chains were read from a single sample in a study of somatic mutations in cytotoxic T cells in rheumatoid arthritis. TCRdb's table, derived via immunoSEQ multiplex PCR, lists solely in-frame clones and lacks some. This sample has around 29,000 clones; 82% occur once, and the top ten carry just under 8.5%. Material: CD8+ T cells sorted from blood. These receptors came from an adult with rheumatoid arthritis. Both conserved end residues are part of each CDR3. Fields, in order: D gene, J gene, clone size, V gene, CDR3 DNA, CDR3 protein. D genes are given only for firm matches. Part of the rows lack a size; the others show once, few, many or a class for expanded clones.

>TRBD2|TRBJ2-7|.|TRBV5-1
TGCGCCAGCAGCGCAGGGACTAGCGGGATCCACGAGCAGTACTTC
CASSAGTSGIHEQYF
>TRBD2|TRBJ2-5|.|TRBV14
TGTGCCAGCAGCCGAGCAAGCGGGGGGGCCAAGGAGACCCAGTACTTC
CASSRASGGAKETQYF
>.|TRBJ2-3|.|TRBV7-3
TGTGCCAGCAGCCCCACGGGCGGGAGCACAGATACGCAGTATTTT
CASSPTGGSTDTQYF
>.|TRBJ2-5|.|TRBV4-1
TGCGCCAGCAGCCAAGGGGACGCGGCCCAGTACTTC
CASSQGDAAQYF
>.|TRBJ2-6|.|TRBV29-1
TGCAGCGTTGAAGATCGTAGACAGGGGGCCAACGTCCTGACTTTC
CSVEDRRQGANVLTF
>TRBD2|TRBJ2-7|.|TRBV7-9
TGTGCCAGCAGCTCGACTAGCGGGAGGGCCTACGAGCAGTACTTC
CASSSTSGRAYEQYF
>TRBD1|TRBJ2-7|once|TRBV28
TGTGCCAGCAGTTCACAGACAGGGAGCTACGAGCAGTACTTC
CASSSQTGSYEQYF
>TRBD2|TRBJ2-7|.|TRBV2
TGTGCCAGCAGTGGATGGGGGGGACTCTCCTACGAGCAGTACTTC
CASSGWGGLSYEQYF
>TRBD2|TRBJ2-1|.|TRBV9
TGTGCCAGCAGCGTAGGGGGGGGATACCCCTACAATGAGCAGTTCTTC
CASSVGGGYPYNEQFF
>.|TRBJ1-2|once|TRBV6-1
TGTGCCAGCAGGGGATTCAGGGAGGGCTTCTATGGCTACACCTTC
CASRGFREGFYGYTF
>.|TRBJ1-1|.|TRBV7-9
TGTGCCAGCAGCTTAGTGGAGGGGAACACTGAAGCTTTCTTT
CASSLVEGNTEAFF
>TRBD1|TRBJ1-4|.|TRBV2
TGTGCCAGCAGCGCCGGGACAGGGGGCTCTAATGAAAAACTGTTTTTT
CASSAGTGGSNEKLFF
>.|TRBJ1-1|once|TRBV10-2
TGCGCCAGCAGTGTAAGACAGATGAACACTGAAGCTTTCTTT
CASSVRQMNTEAFF
>.|TRBJ2-4|.|TRBV6-5
TGTGCCAGCAGTTCAGGGGAGGGCATTCAGTACTTC
CASSSGEGIQYF
>.|TRBJ2-1|.|TRBV7-9
TGTGCCAGCACCGCTCATGGATACAATGAGCAGTTCTTC
CASTAHGYNEQFF
>.|TRBJ2-1|few|TRBV30
TGTGCCTGGAGTGCTTATCTGAATGAGCAGTTCTTC
CAWSAYLNEQFF